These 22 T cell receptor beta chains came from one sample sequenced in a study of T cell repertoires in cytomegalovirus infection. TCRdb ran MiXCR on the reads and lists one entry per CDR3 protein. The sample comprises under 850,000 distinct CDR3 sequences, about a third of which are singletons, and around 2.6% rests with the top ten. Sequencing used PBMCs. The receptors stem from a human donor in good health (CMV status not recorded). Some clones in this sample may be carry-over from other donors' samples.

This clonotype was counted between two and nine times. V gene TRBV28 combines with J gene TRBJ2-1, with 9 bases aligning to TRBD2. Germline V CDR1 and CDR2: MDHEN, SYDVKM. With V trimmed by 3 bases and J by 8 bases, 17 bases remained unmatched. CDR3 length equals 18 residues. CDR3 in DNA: TGTGCCAGCAGTTTCCTAGCGGGACCCGTCCGGTTCAGAGATGAGCAGTTCTTC. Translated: CASSFLAGPVRFRDEQFF.

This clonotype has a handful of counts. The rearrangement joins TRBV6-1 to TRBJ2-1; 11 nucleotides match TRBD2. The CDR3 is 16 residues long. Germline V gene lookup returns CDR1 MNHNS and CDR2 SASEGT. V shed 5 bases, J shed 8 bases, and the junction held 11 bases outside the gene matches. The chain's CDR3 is CASSPLAGGLTDEQFF. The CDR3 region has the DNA TGTGCCAGCAGTCCCCTAGCGGGGGGCCTTACGGATGAGCAGTTCTTC.

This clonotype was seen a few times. Here the CDR3 reads CASSPRQASEKLFF. In DNA form, the CDR3 reads TGTGCCAGCAGCCCGCGACAGGCCAGCGAAAAACTGTTTTTT. The chain joins TRBV7-8 to TRBJ1-4; TRBD1 is a possible D gene (6 bases). Germline V gives CDR1 SGHVS, CDR2 FQNEAQ. The V and J ends lost 5 bases and 8 bases respectively, with 15 bases between them. The CDR3 is made up of 14 amino acids.

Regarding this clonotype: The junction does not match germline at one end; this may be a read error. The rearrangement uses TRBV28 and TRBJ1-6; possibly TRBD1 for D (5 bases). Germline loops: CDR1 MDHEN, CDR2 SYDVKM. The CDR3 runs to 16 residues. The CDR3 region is CASSFIGQGYSSPLHF. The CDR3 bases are TGTGCCAGCAGTTTTATAGGGCAGGGTTATAGTTCACCCCTCCACTTT.

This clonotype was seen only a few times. This CDR3 reads CASNNGGGTEAFF. CDR3 coding DNA: TGTGCCAGCAACAATGGAGGGGGCACTGAAGCTTTCTTT. The chain recombines TRBV27 with TRBJ1-1; possibly TRBD1 for D (6 bases). The germline CDR1 and CDR2 sequences are MNHEY and SMNVEV (reference sequence). Trimming removed 7 bases from V and 4 bases from J, with 13 bases in between. The CDR3 is 13 residues long.

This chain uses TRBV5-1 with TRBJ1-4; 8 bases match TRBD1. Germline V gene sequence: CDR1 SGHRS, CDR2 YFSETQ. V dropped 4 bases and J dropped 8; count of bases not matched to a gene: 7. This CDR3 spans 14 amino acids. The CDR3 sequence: CASSPGGSREKLFF. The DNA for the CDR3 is TGCGCCAGCAGCCCAGGGGGCTCTCGCGAAAAACTGTTTTTT.

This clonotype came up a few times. The DNA for the CDR3 is TGTGCCAGCAGCTTATCTCCGGACGGACTAGGGCAGTTCTTC. Protein product: CASSLSPDGLGQFF. The chain links TRBV7-9 to TRBJ2-1; 7 positions match TRBD2. Unmatched junction bases numbered 10, after V lost 2 bases and J lost 12 bases. CDR1 is SEHNR, CDR2 FQNEAQ, per germline (reference sequence). The CDR3 has 14 amino acids.

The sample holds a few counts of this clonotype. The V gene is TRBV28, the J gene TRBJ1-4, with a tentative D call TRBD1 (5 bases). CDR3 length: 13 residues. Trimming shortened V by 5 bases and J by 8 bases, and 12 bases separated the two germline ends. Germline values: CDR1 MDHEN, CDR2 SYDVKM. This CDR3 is CASSTDWGEKLFF. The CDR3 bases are TGTGCCAGCAGTACAGACTGGGGGGAAAAACTGTTTTTT.

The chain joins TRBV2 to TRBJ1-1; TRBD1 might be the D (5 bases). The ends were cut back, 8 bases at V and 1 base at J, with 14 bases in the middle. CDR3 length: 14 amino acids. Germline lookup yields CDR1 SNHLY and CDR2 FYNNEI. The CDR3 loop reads CASGGHMKNTEAFF. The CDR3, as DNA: TGTGCCAGCGGAGGACACATGAAGAACACTGAAGCTTTCTTT.

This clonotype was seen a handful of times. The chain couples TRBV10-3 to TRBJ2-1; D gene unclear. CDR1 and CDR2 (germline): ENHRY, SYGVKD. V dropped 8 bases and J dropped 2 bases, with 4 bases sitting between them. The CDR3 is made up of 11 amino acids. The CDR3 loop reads CAIGAYNEQFF. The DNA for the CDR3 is TGTGCCATCGGCGCCTACAATGAGCAGTTCTTC.

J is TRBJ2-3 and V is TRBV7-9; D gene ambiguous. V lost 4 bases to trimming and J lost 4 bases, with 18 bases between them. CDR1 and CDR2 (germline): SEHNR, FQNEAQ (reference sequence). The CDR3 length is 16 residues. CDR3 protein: CASSSPPSRGPDTQYF. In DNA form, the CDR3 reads TGTGCCAGCAGCTCCCCCCCCTCTCGAGGTCCAGATACGCAGTATTTT.

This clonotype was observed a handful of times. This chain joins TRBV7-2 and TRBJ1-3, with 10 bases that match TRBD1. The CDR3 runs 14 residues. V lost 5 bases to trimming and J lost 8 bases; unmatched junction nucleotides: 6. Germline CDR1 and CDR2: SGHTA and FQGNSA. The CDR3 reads CASSDRDRGYTIYF. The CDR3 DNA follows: TGTGCCAGCAGCGACCGGGACAGGGGCTACACCATATATTTT.

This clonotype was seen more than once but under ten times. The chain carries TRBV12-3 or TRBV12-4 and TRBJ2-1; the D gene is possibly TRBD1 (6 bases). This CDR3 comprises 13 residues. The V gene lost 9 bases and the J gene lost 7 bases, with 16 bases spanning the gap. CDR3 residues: CASLIYRANEQFF. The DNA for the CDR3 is TGTGCCAGTCTTATCTACAGGGCTAATGAGCAGTTCTTC.

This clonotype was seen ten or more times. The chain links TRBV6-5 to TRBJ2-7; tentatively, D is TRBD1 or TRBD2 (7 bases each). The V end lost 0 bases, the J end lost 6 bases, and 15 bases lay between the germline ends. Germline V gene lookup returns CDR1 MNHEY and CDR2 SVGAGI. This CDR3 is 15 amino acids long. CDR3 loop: CASSYSSGTVSEQYF. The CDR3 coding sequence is TGTGCCAGCAGTTACTCGAGCGGGACAGTATCCGAGCAGTACTTC.

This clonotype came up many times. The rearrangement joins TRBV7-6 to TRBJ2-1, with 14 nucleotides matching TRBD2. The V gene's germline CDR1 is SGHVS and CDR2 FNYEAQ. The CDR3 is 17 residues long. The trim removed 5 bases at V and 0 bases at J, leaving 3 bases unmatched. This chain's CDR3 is CASSIGLAGGSYNEQFF. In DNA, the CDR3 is TGTGCCAGCAGCATAGGACTAGCGGGGGGCTCCTACAATGAGCAGTTCTTC.

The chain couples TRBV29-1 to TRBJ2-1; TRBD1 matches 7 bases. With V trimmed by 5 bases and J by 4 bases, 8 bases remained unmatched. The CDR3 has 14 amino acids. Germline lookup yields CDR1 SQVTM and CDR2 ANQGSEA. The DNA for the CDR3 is TGCAGCGTTTCAGACAGGGCAGCTTACAATGAGCAGTTCTTC. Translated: CSVSDRAAYNEQFF.

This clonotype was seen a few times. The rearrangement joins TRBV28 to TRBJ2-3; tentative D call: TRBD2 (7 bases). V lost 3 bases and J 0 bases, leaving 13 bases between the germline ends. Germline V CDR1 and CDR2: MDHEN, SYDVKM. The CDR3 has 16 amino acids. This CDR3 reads CASSLSGGGSTDTQYF. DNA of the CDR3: TGTGCCAGCAGTTTGTCGGGGGGCGGGAGCACAGATACGCAGTATTTT.

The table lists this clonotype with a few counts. The CDR3 region is CASSFRDRGNEQFF. CDR3 coding DNA: TGTGCCAGCAGCTTCCGGGACAGGGGGAATGAGCAGTTCTTC. The chain combines TRBV7-6 with TRBJ2-1, with 11 bases identical to TRBD1. This CDR3 is 14 amino acids long. V gave up 3 bases and J gave up 7 bases; unmatched junction bases: 2. The germline gives CDR1 SGHVS, CDR2 FNYEAQ.

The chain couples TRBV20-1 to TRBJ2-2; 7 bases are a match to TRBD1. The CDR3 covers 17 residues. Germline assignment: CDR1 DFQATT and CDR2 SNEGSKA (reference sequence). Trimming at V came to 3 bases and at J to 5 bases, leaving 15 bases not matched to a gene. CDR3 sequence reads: CSASLNGQGVLTGELFF. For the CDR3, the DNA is TGCAGTGCTAGTTTAAATGGGCAGGGGGTGTTGACCGGGGAGCTGTTTTTT.

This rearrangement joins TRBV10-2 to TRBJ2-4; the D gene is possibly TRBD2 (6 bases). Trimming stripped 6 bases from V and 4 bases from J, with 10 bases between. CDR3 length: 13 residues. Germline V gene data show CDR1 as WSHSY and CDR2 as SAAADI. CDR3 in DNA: TGCGCCAGCAGCGGAGGGGTGAAAAACATTCAGTACTTC. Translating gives CASSGGVKNIQYF.

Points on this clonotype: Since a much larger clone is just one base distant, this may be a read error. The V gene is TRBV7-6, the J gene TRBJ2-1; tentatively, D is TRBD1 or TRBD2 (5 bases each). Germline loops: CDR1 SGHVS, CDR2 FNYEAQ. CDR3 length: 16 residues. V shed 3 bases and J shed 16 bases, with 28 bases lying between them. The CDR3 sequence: CASSLHGDRQAREGFF. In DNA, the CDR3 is TGTGCCAGCAGCTTGCACGGGGACCGACAAGCAAGAGAGGGTTTCTTC.

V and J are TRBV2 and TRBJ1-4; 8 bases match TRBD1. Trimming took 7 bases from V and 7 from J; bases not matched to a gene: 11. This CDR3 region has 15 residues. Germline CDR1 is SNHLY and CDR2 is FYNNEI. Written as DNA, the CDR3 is TGTGCCAGCAAACCGGACAGGGAAATTGGTGAAAAACTGTTTTTT. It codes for CASKPDREIGEKLFF.